The 6 T cell receptor beta chains below all came from one sample that was sequenced in a study of blood T cell repertoires in COVID-19. Assay: immunoSEQ multiplex PCR; the TCRdb copy retains only in-frame clones and omits some. The sample gives about 170,000 clones, less than 85% of which show up once; around 12% is in the top ten. Material: PBMCs or T cells enriched from blood (not recorded which). The receptors stem from a man in his fifties who had recovered from COVID-19.

DNA for the CDR3: TGCAGTGCTTCATACAACGGCTACACCTTC. It is translated as CSASYNGYTF. This rearrangement joins TRBV20-1 to TRBJ1-2; no firm D call. The CDR3 has 10 amino acids. Germline CDR1 is DFQATT and CDR2 is SNEGSKA (reference sequence). V lost 5 bases, J lost 8 bases, and 9 bases lay in between.

V gene TRBV3-1 (or the pseudogene TRBV3-2) combines with J gene TRBJ1-3; 8 bases line up with TRBD1. CDR1 and CDR2 (germline): LGHDT, YNNKEL (reference sequence). V was pared by 6 bases and J by 3 bases, with 4 bases of the junction left unmatched. The CDR3 sequence is 14 residues long. The CDR3 reads CASSDRGSGNTIYF. CDR3 sequence (DNA): TGTGCCAGCAGTGACAGGGGTAGTGGAAACACCATATATTTT.

The CDR3 is CATSGTASYEQYF. The CDR3 bases are TGTGCCACCTCCGGGACAGCCAGCTACGAGCAGTACTTC. The genes are TRBV6-5 and TRBJ2-7; 7 bases agree with TRBD1. In germline, CDR1 is MNHEY, CDR2 SVGAGI. V lost 10 bases, J lost 3 bases, and 9 bases stayed unmatched. The CDR3 length is 13 residues.

This clone has more than one count but fewer than ten. The DNA for the CDR3 is TGTGCCAGCAGCTTTGGGTTCGGGACTAGCGGGGGGCGAAGCACCGGGGAGCTGTTTTTT. It translates to CASSFGFGTSGGRSTGELFF. This sequence joins TRBV5-4 and TRBJ2-2, with TRBD2 identical over 15 bases. This CDR3 comprises 20 residues. With V trimmed by 2 bases and J by 4 bases, 12 bases remained unmatched. Germline CDR1 reads SGHNT; CDR2 reads YYREEE (reference sequence).

This clone was picked up one time. The CDR3: CASSLTVSSYNEQFF. CDR3 bases: TGTGCCAGCAGCCTGACTGTGAGCTCCTACAATGAGCAGTTCTTC. V and J are TRBV27 and TRBJ2-1; D is ambiguous. Per germline, CDR1 MNHEY and CDR2 SMNVEV (reference sequence). This CDR3 is 15 amino acids long. Trimming stripped 6 bases from V and 0 bases from J, with 12 bases between.

V usage is TRBV5-1 and J usage is TRBJ2-3; TRBD1 is a possible D gene (7 bases). Looked up from germline, CDR1 is SGHRS and CDR2 is YFSETQ. CDR3 length equals 14 residues. With 9 bases removed from V and 4 bases from J, the gap between germline ends came to 18 bases. The CDR3 sequence: CATARGAISDTQYF. In DNA form, the CDR3 reads TGCGCCACTGCCAGGGGGGCCATTTCAGATACGCAGTATTTT.